This T cell receptor (beta chain) was sequenced in a study of blood T cells in healthy people across ages. Regarding this clonotype: Sequence at one end of the junction differs from germline and may be a read error.

Germline values: CDR1 DFQATT, CDR2 SNEGSKA (reference sequence). The CDR3 covers 15 residues. Next came a second PCR, run for about 6 to 11 cycles, which used a sample-barcoded 5' primer along with a J-beta primer mix. Each CDR3 protein gets one entry after TCRdb re-called the 5' RACE reads with MiXCR. The sample contains roughly 1.4 million distinct CDR3 sequences, 55% to 75% of which appear only once. This chain links TRBV20-1 with TRBJ1-6; tentative D call: TRBD1 (6 bases). The source is a man in his late teens or twenties in good health. The specimen was blood. This CDR3 is CSARDLAGQSSPPHF. CDR3 bases: TGCAGTGCTAGAGACCTAGCGGGACAAAGTTCACCCCCCCACTTT.